One and the same sample provided the 29 T cell receptor beta chains below, sequenced in a study of blood T cells in healthy people across ages. A second PCR of about 6 to 11 cycles used a sample-barcoded 5' primer and a J-beta primer mix. TCRdb reprocessed the 5' RACE reads with MiXCR, giving one entry per CDR3 protein. The table has about 810,000 distinct CDR3 sequences, 35% to 40% seen once; the top ten hold over 10%. Sequences were obtained from blood. The receptors originated from a man in his late teens or twenties in good health.

This clonotype was found once. The rearrangement uses TRBV7-6 and TRBJ2-3; D possibly corresponds to TRBD2 (7 bases). Trimming pared 5 bases from V and 6 bases from J, leaving 18 bases between. Germline CDR1 SGHVS, CDR2 FNYEAQ. The length of the CDR3 is 15 residues. CDR3 in DNA: TGTGCCAGCAGCCTAACGGGGGGCCGCCCTGATACGCAGTATTTT. Its translation: CASSLTGGRPDTQYF. Supplemented by reference TRBV7-6 and TRBJ2-3, the full variable domain reads GAGVSQSPRYKVTKRGQDVALRCDPISGHVSLYWYRQALGQGPEFLTYFNYEAQQDKSGLPNDRFSAERPEGSISTLTIQRTEQRDSAMYRCASSLTGGRPDTQYFGPGTRLTVL.

This chain connects TRBV4-3 to TRBJ1-4, with unresolved D. The V end was cut by 0 bases, the J end by 3 bases, with 11 bases between. The CDR3 sequence is 16 residues long. Germline CDR1 LGHNA, CDR2 YSLEER. The CDR3 DNA is TGCGCCAGCAGCCAAGATCGGGTGGGTTCTAATGAAAAACTGTTTTTT. It specifies CASSQDRVGSNEKLFF.

This clonotype was found a few times. The chain combines TRBV7-2 with TRBJ1-6, with D hard to call. Germline CDR1 reads SGHTA; CDR2 reads FQGNSA. V was cut by 1 base and J by 0 bases, with 13 bases left in between. CDR3 length: 18 amino acids. CDR3 loop: CASSLDRRISSYNSPLHF. The CDR3, as DNA: TGTGCCAGCAGCTTAGATCGAAGAATAAGCTCCTATAATTCACCCCTCCACTTT.

The sample holds a few counts of this clonotype. V is TRBV20-1 and J is TRBJ2-6, with D perhaps assigned TRBD1 or TRBD2 (5 bases each). CDR3 length equals 16 residues. Deletions cut 1 base from V and 0 bases from J, with 10 bases between. Germline CDR1 reads DFQATT; CDR2 reads SNEGSKA (reference sequence). The CDR3 nucleotides read TGCAGTGCTAGAGGAGGGGTCAACTCTGGGGCCAACGTCCTGACTTTC. Translation: CSARGGVNSGANVLTF.

This clonotype occurred a few times. Its ends do not fully match the called genes, so a read error is possible. The V and J genes are TRBV20-1 and TRBJ1-2; a weak D match, TRBD1 (5 bases). The CDR3 runs 15 residues. Per the germline V gene, CDR1 is DFQATT and CDR2 is SNEGSKA (reference sequence). CDR3 DNA sequence: TGCAGTGTTAGACGCCCAGGGAGTCCCCTGAGGGGCTACACCTTC. It yields the protein CSVRRPGSPLRGYTF.

The rearrangement uses TRBV6-6 and TRBJ1-1; D unresolved. Looked up from germline, CDR1 is MNHNY and CDR2 is SVGAGI (reference sequence). This CDR3 is built from 13 residues. With 0 bases removed from V and 4 bases from J, the gap between germline ends came to 6 bases. Here the CDR3 reads CASSYSVTTEAFF. The CDR3 DNA reads TGTGCCAGCAGTTACTCGGTGACCACTGAAGCTTTCTTT.

The chain couples TRBV2 to TRBJ2-1; 10 bases agree with TRBD2. CDR3 length: 13 residues. Looked up from germline, CDR1 is SNHLY and CDR2 is FYNNEI. V lost 9 bases, J lost 9 bases, and 8 bases stayed unmatched. CDR3 nucleotide sequence: TGTGCCAGTTCTAGCGGGGGATTCGCTGAGCAGTTCTTC. Encoded protein: CASSSGGFAEQFF.

This clonotype was recorded only once. The CDR3 spells CASSDPGGLNTEAFF. The CDR3 region has the DNA TGTGCCAGCAGTGATCCAGGGGGCCTGAACACTGAAGCTTTCTTT. This chain joins TRBV2 and TRBJ1-1, with 8 bases identical to TRBD1. CDR1 and CDR2 (germline): SNHLY, FYNNEI. This CDR3 is built from 15 residues. J was trimmed by 0 bases and V by 3 bases; bases with no gene match: 3.

V and J are TRBV20-1 and TRBJ1-2; unclear D gene. V was shortened by 3 bases and J by 3 bases, with 11 bases between the two germline ends. The CDR3 is made up of 13 amino acids. The V gene's germline CDR1 is DFQATT and CDR2 SNEGSKA (reference sequence). The CDR3 protein is CSASLSVDYGYTF. The CDR3 bases are TGCAGTGCTAGTCTGTCGGTTGACTATGGCTACACCTTC.

The chain joins TRBV7-2 to TRBJ1-4; no clear D. CDR1 is SGHTA, CDR2 FQGNSA, per germline. This CDR3 has 14 residues. The V end lost 3 bases, the J end lost 3 bases, and 8 bases lay between the germline ends. The CDR3 DNA reads as TGTGCCAGCAGCTTCGGGCAGCCTAATGAAAAACTGTTTTTT. Its translation is CASSFGQPNEKLFF.

This sequence joins TRBV29-1 and TRBJ2-5, with 7 bases aligning to TRBD1. V shed 4 bases and J 5 bases; nucleotides not matched to a gene: 7. CDR3 length: 13 amino acids. CDR1 is SQVTM and CDR2 is ANQGSEA in the germline V gene. The CDR3 DNA is TGCAGCGTTGTCAGGGGGTATTGGGAGACCCAGTACTTC. Translated: CSVVRGYWETQYF. Full variable domain (outside the CDR3, taken from reference TRBV29-1 and TRBJ2-5): SAVISQKPSRDICQRGTSLTIQCQVDSQVTMMFWYRQQPGQSLTLIATANQGSEATYESGFVIDKFPISRPNLTFSTLTVSNMSPEDSSIYLCSVVRGYWETQYFGPGTRLLVL.

The chain combines TRBV7-9 with TRBJ2-1; TRBD1 matches 7 bases. V dropped 3 bases and J dropped 3; count of bases not matched to a gene: 5. CDR1 is SEHNR and CDR2 is FQNEAQ in the germline V gene (reference sequence). This CDR3 is built from 15 residues. The CDR3, as DNA: TGTGCCAGCAGCTTCTCCCGGGACAGCTACAATGAGCAGTTCTTC. This codes for CASSFSRDSYNEQFF.

Turning to this clonotype: An end of the junction differs from the germline gene, which may be a read error. The rearrangement links TRBV9 to TRBJ2-1; 7 bases agree with TRBD2. The CDR3 contains 15 residues. Germline CDR1 and CDR2: SGDLS and YYNGEE. The CDR3 is CASYPWGGVINERFF. CDR3 in DNA: TGTGCCAGCTACCCATGGGGGGGGGTAATTAATGAGCGGTTCTTC.

The chain employs TRBV7-8 and TRBJ1-2; perhaps TRBD1 as D (6 bases). Germline loops: CDR1 SGHVS, CDR2 FQNEAQ. V shed 1 base and J shed 3 bases, with 9 bases lying between them. The CDR3 is 14 amino acids. CDR3 region: CASSLGQAYYGYTF. DNA of the CDR3: TGTGCCAGCAGCTTAGGACAGGCATACTATGGCTACACCTTC.

The chain is built from TRBV15 and TRBJ2-2; 8 bases fit TRBD1. J gave up 5 bases and V 4 bases, and 3 bases lay outside the gene matches. This CDR3 has 14 amino acids. Germline V CDR1 and CDR2: LNHNV, YYDKDF (reference sequence). The CDR3 DNA sequence: TGTGCCACCAGCATAGACAGGGGTACCGGGGAGCTGTTTTTT. Its translation is CATSIDRGTGELFF.

V gene TRBV20-1 combines with J gene TRBJ1-2; 9 nucleotides line up with TRBD1. The germline V gene has CDR1 DFQATT and CDR2 SNEGSKA (reference sequence). J gave up 4 bases and V 5 bases, and 11 bases lay outside the gene matches. This CDR3 comprises 15 residues. CDR3 in amino acids: CSAPPGTGLGYGYTF. The CDR3 DNA is TGCAGTGCTCCCCCCGGGACAGGGCTCGGCTATGGCTACACCTTC.

This chain uses TRBV5-1 with TRBJ2-2; 9 bases line up with TRBD2. The CDR3 loop spans 17 amino acids. CDR1 is SGHRS, CDR2 YFSETQ, per germline. V lost 4 bases to trimming and J lost 4 bases; unmatched junction nucleotides: 11. CDR3 loop: CASSRSGAGGRTGELFF. The DNA for the CDR3 is TGCGCCAGCAGCCGATCCGGAGCGGGGGGCCGCACCGGGGAGCTGTTTTTT. Complete variable domain (other parts from reference TRBV5-1 and TRBJ2-2): KAGVTQTPRYLIKTRGQQVTLSCSPISGHRSVSWYQQTPGQGLQFLFEYFSETQRNKGNFPGRFSGRQFSNSRSEMNVSTLELGDSALYLCASSRSGAGGRTGELFFGEGSRLTVL.

This clonotype showed up many times. The chain links TRBV14 to TRBJ2-5; no definite D call. This CDR3 region has 13 residues. V lost 0 bases, J lost 2 bases, and 4 bases lay in between. The germline gives CDR1 SGHDN, CDR2 FVKESK. The CDR3 DNA sequence: TGTGCCAGCAGCCAAGAGGTGCAAGAGACCCAGTACTTC. Translating it yields CASSQEVQETQYF.

The J gene is TRBJ2-7, the V gene TRBV20-1; D is unclear. The CDR3 spans 14 residues. V was clipped by 5 bases and J by 3 bases, with 17 bases between them. Germline V lookup: CDR1 DFQATT, CDR2 SNEGSKA (reference sequence). The CDR3 is CSAGQRPNIYEQYF. The DNA of the CDR3 is TGCAGTGCTGGCCAAAGACCCAATATCTACGAGCAGTACTTC.

J is TRBJ2-3 and V is TRBV4-3; 8 nucleotides agree with TRBD2. Per the germline V gene, CDR1 is LGHNA and CDR2 is YSLEER. With V trimmed by 1 base and J by 2 bases, 8 bases remained unmatched. The CDR3 contains 17 residues. CDR3 residues: CASSQGGGSGPTDTQYF. The CDR3 bases are TGCGCCAGCAGCCAAGGCGGGGGGAGCGGGCCCACAGATACGCAGTATTTT.

In its sample, this clonotype was seen a few times. The chain recombines TRBV20-1 with TRBJ1-2; D may be TRBD1 (5 bases). V lost 6 bases and J 3 bases, leaving 11 bases between the germline ends. The CDR3 is made up of 12 amino acids. Per germline, CDR1 DFQATT and CDR2 SNEGSKA (reference sequence). Here the CDR3 reads CSAGGGDYGYTF. As DNA, the CDR3 is TGCAGTGCCGGAGGAGGGGACTATGGCTACACCTTC.

V is TRBV25-1 and J is TRBJ2-7, with D perhaps assigned TRBD1 or TRBD2 (6 bases each). Germline V lookup: CDR1 MGHDK, CDR2 SYGVNS. This CDR3 is 14 amino acids long. CDR3 in amino acids: CTARGLPPGYEQYF. The CDR3 bases are TGTACCGCCCGGGGGCTACCTCCGGGGTACGAGCAGTACTTC.

The CDR3 here is CASSPGGWSTDTQYF. The CDR3 nucleotides read TGTGCCAGCAGCCCCGGCGGGTGGAGCACAGATACGCAGTATTTT. This chain links TRBV4-2 with TRBJ2-3; D is possibly TRBD2 (5 bases). Germline assignment: CDR1 LGHNA and CDR2 YNFKEQ. Trimming removed 4 bases at V and 0 bases at J, with 11 bases between. The CDR3 is 15 residues long.

On this clonotype itself: The CDR3 ends on some other residue instead of the conserved phenylalanine or tryptophan, so this is likely a read error. This chain joins TRBV20-1 and TRBJ2-5, with D uncertain. Germline assignment: CDR1 DFQATT and CDR2 SNEGSKA (reference sequence). The V end lost 6 bases, the J end lost 0 bases, and 11 bases lay between the germline ends. The CDR3 covers 13 residues. CDR3 in amino acids: CSASSEYQETQYV. The CDR3 bases are TGCAGTGCCTCTAGTGAATACCAAGAGACCCAGTACGTC.

This chain connects TRBV20-1 to TRBJ1-2, with TRBD1 matching over 8 bases. The V gene's germline CDR1 is DFQATT and CDR2 SNEGSKA (reference sequence). Germline trimming cut 0 bases from V and 5 bases from J; bases unmatched to any gene: 17. This CDR3 comprises 18 residues. The CDR3 loop reads CSARDWRLKGQGLYGYTF. The CDR3 nucleotides read TGCAGTGCTAGAGATTGGCGGTTAAAAGGACAGGGTTTATATGGCTACACCTTC.

The chain has TRBV28 and TRBJ2-3; D is undetermined. Germline values: CDR1 MDHEN, CDR2 SYDVKM. The CDR3 loop spans 12 amino acids. Trimming took off 10 bases at V and 0 bases at J, with 8 bases between the two ends. The CDR3 here is CATEHSTDTQYF. The CDR3 bases are TGTGCCACCGAGCATAGCACAGATACGCAGTATTTT.

This clonotype turned up a few times. The chain joins TRBV2 to TRBJ2-1, with no clear D. CDR1 and CDR2 from the germline V gene are SNHLY and FYNNEI. The CDR3 runs to 14 residues. Deletions cut 3 bases from V and 4 bases from J, with 10 bases between. The CDR3: CASSEGSSYNEQFF. Written as DNA, the CDR3 is TGTGCCAGCAGTGAGGGCAGCTCTTACAATGAGCAGTTCTTC.

To note about this clonotype: Germline is not matched at one junction end, which may reflect a read error. The chain carries TRBV3-1 and TRBJ2-4, with a weak D call TRBD2 (6 bases). The assigned J gene may be wrong: the sequence end matches TRBJ2-5 better. CDR3 length: 15 amino acids. Looked up from germline, CDR1 is LGHDT and CDR2 is YNNKEL (reference sequence). CDR3 coding DNA: TGTGCCAGCAGCCAAGATAGAGCGGGTCAAGGGACCCAGTACTTC. Its translation is CASSQDRAGQGTQYF.

The chain has TRBV7-8 and TRBJ1-1; TRBD1 is a possible D gene (5 bases). The V end lost 4 bases, the J end lost 1 base, and 16 bases lay between the germline ends. The length of the CDR3 is 16 residues. CDR1 is SGHVS and CDR2 is FQNEAQ in the germline V gene. CDR3 region: CASSSRGGAPNTEAFF. As DNA, the CDR3 is TGTGCCAGCAGCTCACGGGGCGGGGCTCCGAACACTGAAGCTTTCTTT.